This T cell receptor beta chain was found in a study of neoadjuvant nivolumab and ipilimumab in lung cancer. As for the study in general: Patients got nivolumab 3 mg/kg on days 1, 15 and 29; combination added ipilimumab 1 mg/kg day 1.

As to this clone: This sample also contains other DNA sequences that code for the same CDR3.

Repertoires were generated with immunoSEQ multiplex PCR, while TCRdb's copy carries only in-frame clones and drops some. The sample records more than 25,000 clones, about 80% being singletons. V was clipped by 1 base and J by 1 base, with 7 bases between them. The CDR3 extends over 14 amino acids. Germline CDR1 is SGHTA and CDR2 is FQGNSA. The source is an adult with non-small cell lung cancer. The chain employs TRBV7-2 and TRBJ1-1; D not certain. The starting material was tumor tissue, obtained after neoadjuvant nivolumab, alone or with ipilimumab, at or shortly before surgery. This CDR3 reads CASSLGWGNTEAFF. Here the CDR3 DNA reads TGTGCCAGCAGCTTAGGTTGGGGGAACACTGAAGCTTTCTTT.